Each of the 21 T cell receptor beta chains below was sequenced from the same sample in a study of T cells after yellow fever vaccination. TCRdb redid the calling of the 5' RACE reads with MiXCR, one entry per CDR3 protein. This table has about 320,000 distinct CDR3 sequences, approximately 4.3% appearing once. Here the sequenced sample was PBMCs, taken 15 days after the yellow fever booster vaccination. The receptors here all came from a man younger than 35 who received the YFV17D yellow fever vaccine.

This clonotype was picked up a small number of times. The genes are TRBV7-2 and TRBJ2-3; D unclear. The V end lost 1 base, the J end lost 1 base, and 15 bases lay between the germline ends. The CDR3 has 17 amino acids. Germline V gene sequence: CDR1 SGHTA, CDR2 FQGNSA. The CDR3 loop reads CASSLGLVFGGTDTQYF. CDR3 nucleotide sequence: TGTGCCAGCAGCTTAGGTCTAGTATTTGGGGGCACAGATACGCAGTATTTT.

This clonotype was observed many times. V gene TRBV18 combines with J gene TRBJ2-3; 12 nucleotides agree with TRBD2. J lost 6 bases, V lost 0 bases, and 4 bases had no gene match. CDR1 KGHSH and CDR2 LQKENI come from the germline V gene. The CDR3 is 16 amino acids. The CDR3 protein is CASSPPTSGGVDTQYF. The CDR3 nucleotides are TGTGCCAGCTCACCACCGACTAGCGGGGGTGTGGATACGCAGTATTTT.

This clonotype showed up many times. The rearrangement joins TRBV20-1 to TRBJ1-1; D unclear. Germline assignment: CDR1 DFQATT and CDR2 SNEGSKA (reference sequence). Trimming pared 1 base from V and 3 bases from J, leaving 6 bases between. The CDR3 is 12 residues long. The CDR3 DNA reads as TGCAGTGCTAGAGCTAGGGACACTGAAGCTTTCTTT. It specifies CSARARDTEAFF.

This clonotype was found many times. The V and J genes are TRBV5-1 and TRBJ2-1; D is possibly TRBD1 or TRBD2 (5 bases each). The CDR3 is made up of 13 amino acids. Trimming cost V 5 bases and J 8 bases, with 14 bases left between them. Germline V gives CDR1 SGHRS, CDR2 YFSETQ. Here the CDR3 reads CASSAPGAHEQFF. DNA for the CDR3: TGCGCCAGCAGTGCCCCCGGGGCCCATGAGCAGTTCTTC.

This clonotype was seen repeatedly, ten times or more. The chain recombines TRBV20-1 with TRBJ1-5, with D hard to call. Germline loops: CDR1 DFQATT, CDR2 SNEGSKA (reference sequence). This CDR3 has 13 residues. V was shortened by 1 base and J by 0 bases, with 4 bases between the two germline ends. The CDR3 reads CSARGHSNQPQHF. CDR3 DNA: TGCAGTGCTAGAGGACATAGCAATCAGCCCCAGCATTTT.

There are many counts of this clonotype. The chain combines TRBV10-3 with TRBJ2-7; D perhaps matches TRBD1 (6 bases). The CDR3 totals 12 residues. V was pared by 11 bases and J by 2 bases, with 13 bases between. Germline CDR1 ENHRY, CDR2 SYGVKD. CDR3: CAAQGSAYEQYF. CDR3 sequence (DNA): TGTGCCGCGCAGGGGTCCGCCTACGAGCAGTACTTC.

Only a few counts were recorded for this clonotype. The V call is TRBV10-3, the J call TRBJ2-3, with D possibly being TRBD1 or TRBD2 (5 bases each). The CDR3 is 13 amino acids. V shed 6 bases and J shed 6 bases, with 13 bases lying between them. Germline V gives CDR1 ENHRY, CDR2 SYGVKD. DNA for the CDR3: TGTGCCATCAGAGACGCCTGGGGGGATACGCAGTATTTT. Translation gives CAIRDAWGDTQYF.

The sample holds many counts of this clonotype. V gene TRBV20-1 combines with J gene TRBJ2-2, with TRBD2 matching over 7 bases. CDR3 length: 16 amino acids. The junction had 8 bases not matched to a gene; V was cut back by 3 bases and J by 1 base. Germline V lookup: CDR1 DFQATT, CDR2 SNEGSKA (reference sequence). The CDR3 is CSASSSRGMNTGELFF. CDR3 sequence (DNA): TGCAGTGCTAGCTCGTCGCGGGGGATGAACACCGGGGAGCTGTTTTTT.

In this sample, this clonotype turned up a few times. The chain has TRBV19 and TRBJ1-6, with D unresolved. CDR3 size: 14 residues. Germline-derived CDR1 and CDR2 are LNHDA and SQIVND (reference sequence). The V end was cut by 3 bases, the J end by 3 bases, with 6 bases between. The CDR3 DNA reads TGTGCCAGTAGTATGGGCGGCTATAATTCACCCCTCCACTTT. Residues: CASSMGGYNSPLHF.

This clonotype came up many times. This chain links TRBV7-9 with TRBJ2-5, with a possible D match to TRBD1 (5 bases). Germline loops: CDR1 SEHNR, CDR2 FQNEAQ (reference sequence). The CDR3 sequence is 12 residues long. The germline V and J ends were trimmed by 7 bases and 5 bases, with 11 bases remaining between them. CDR3 region: CASTQGRETQYF. The CDR3 DNA follows: TGTGCCAGCACCCAGGGAAGGGAGACCCAGTACTTC.

This clonotype came up many times. This chain links TRBV7-2 with TRBJ1-2; 7 bases fit TRBD1. The CDR3 spans 15 residues. The J segment lost 7 bases and the V segment lost 2 bases, leaving 10 bases of the junction unmatched. The germline V gene encodes CDR1 SGHTA and CDR2 FQGNSA. The CDR3 DNA is TGTGCCAGCAGCTTATTCGGACAGGCGGAGGGTGGCTACACCTTC. Its translation is CASSLFGQAEGGYTF.

This clonotype was found many times. V usage is TRBV5-1 and J usage is TRBJ2-1, with 10 bases matching TRBD1. Germline trimming cut 0 bases from V and 4 bases from J; bases unmatched to any gene: 1. The CDR3 consists of 15 residues. Germline CDR1 and CDR2: SGHRS and YFSETQ. CDR3: CASSLGGQGYNEQFF. CDR3 nucleotides: TGCGCCAGCAGCTTGGGGGGACAGGGGTACAATGAGCAGTTCTTC.

This clonotype occurred a few times. The chain has TRBV7-2 and TRBJ2-7; 7 bases align to TRBD2. The CDR3 contains 17 residues. Losses at the gene ends were 6 bases for V and 0 bases for J; bases not matched to a gene: 14. Looked up from germline, CDR1 is SGHTA and CDR2 is FQGNSA. CDR3 loop: CASRGAQGRGDSYEQYF. DNA of the CDR3: TGTGCCAGCAGGGGAGCCCAGGGACGGGGGGACTCCTACGAGCAGTACTTC.

The chain combines TRBV7-8 with TRBJ1-4; D unclear. There are 15 residues in the CDR3. The germline CDR1 and CDR2 sequences are SGHVS and FQNEAQ. The germline V and J ends were trimmed by 1 base and 5 bases, with 11 bases remaining between them. The CDR3 sequence: CASSLDARANEKLFF. The CDR3 nucleotides read TGTGCCAGCAGCTTAGATGCCAGAGCGAATGAAAAACTGTTTTTT.

The genes are TRBV7-9 and TRBJ2-7; TRBD1 matches at 9 bases. This CDR3 is 17 amino acids long. With V trimmed by 4 bases and J by 2 bases, 12 bases remained unmatched. CDR1 is SEHNR, CDR2 FQNEAQ, per germline (reference sequence). The DNA of the CDR3 is TGTGCCAGCAGCTCCCTGGTGGGGACAGGGAAAACCTACGAGCAGTACTTC. Its protein is CASSSLVGTGKTYEQYF.

This clonotype turned up a few times. The chain carries TRBV6-6 and TRBJ2-7, with 11 positions matching TRBD1. J was trimmed by 3 bases and V by 6 bases; bases with no gene match: 7. The germline CDR1 and CDR2 sequences are MNHNY and SVGAGI (reference sequence). The CDR3 is 15 amino acids. CDR3 DNA: TGTGCCAGCAGAGCTACCGGGACAGGGGGCTACGAGCAGTACTTC. It specifies CASRATGTGGYEQYF.

In its sample, this clonotype was seen many times. The chain is built from TRBV7-9 and TRBJ1-4; a weak D match, TRBD1 (5 bases). Germline V gene lookup returns CDR1 SEHNR and CDR2 FQNEAQ (reference sequence). The CDR3 covers 13 residues. Trimming took 2 bases from V and 6 from J, leaving 7 bases between them. CDR3 amino acids: CASSLRGYEKLFF. For the CDR3, the DNA is TGTGCCAGCAGCTTACGGGGGTATGAAAAACTGTTTTTT.

This clonotype was seen many times. J is TRBJ2-3 and V is TRBV20-1, with D tentatively TRBD1 (6 bases). Germline lookup yields CDR1 DFQATT and CDR2 SNEGSKA (reference sequence). Trimming removed 5 bases from V and 6 bases from J, with 18 bases in between. CDR3 length: 14 amino acids. In nucleotides, the CDR3 is TGCAGTGCTGAGGGCAAAGCTCAGGGGGATACGCAGTATTTT. This gives the protein CSAEGKAQGDTQYF.

The V and J genes are TRBV9 and TRBJ1-2, with a possible D match to TRBD1 (5 bases). This CDR3 comprises 13 residues. V was clipped by 2 bases and J by 6 bases, with 11 bases between them. Germline V lookup: CDR1 SGDLS, CDR2 YYNGEE. The CDR3 spells CASSVGLKDGYTF. The CDR3 DNA reads as TGTGCCAGCAGCGTGGGACTCAAGGATGGCTACACCTTC.

This clonotype was found many times. The rearrangement uses TRBV20-1 and TRBJ1-2; 7 bases fit TRBD1. This CDR3 spans 13 amino acids. Per the germline V gene, CDR1 is DFQATT and CDR2 is SNEGSKA (reference sequence). Trimming at V came to 4 bases and at J to 8 bases, leaving 10 bases not matched to a gene. This CDR3 reads CSATFDREDGYTF. The DNA for the CDR3 is TGCAGTGCTACATTTGACAGGGAGGACGGCTACACCTTC.

About this clonotype itself: A read error is possible here, since a much larger clone lies one base away. The chain couples TRBV12-3 or TRBV12-4 to TRBJ1-1; tentatively, D is TRBD1 (5 bases). Trimming took 6 bases from V and 7 from J, leaving 15 bases between them. The length of the CDR3 is 13 residues. The CDR3 spells CASRVRGGSEAFF. The CDR3 nucleotides read TGTGCCAGCAGAGTTAGGGGCGGCAGTGAAGCTTTCTTT.